The T cell receptor beta chain described here comes from a study of beta chain features in type 1 diabetes. One heparinised draw, averaging roughly 110 mL, was taken per donor. This clone was counted a single time. Sequenced material consisted of expressed TCRB transcripts (all of the isolated RNA was reverse transcribed). Assay: immunoSEQ multiplex PCR; the TCRdb copy retains only in-frame clones and omits some. The top ten hold about 0.025% of the sample, which has 810,000 or so clones, roughly 17% seen once. Germline CDR1 and CDR2: SGHTA and FQGTGA. This CDR3 region has 17 residues. J lost 2 bases, V lost 1 base, and 7 bases had no gene match.

The receptor was derived from a woman between 18 and 29 years old in good health. This chain links TRBV7-3 with TRBJ2-1; TRBD2 matches at 8 bases. The sample consisted of naive CD4+ T cells from blood. CDR3 loop: CASSLNLQRGPYNEQFF. The CDR3 region has the DNA TGTGCCAGCAGCTTAAATCTTCAGCGGGGGCCCTACAATGAGCAGTTCTTC.